The source of this T cell receptor (beta chain) is a study of T cells in Graves' hyperthyroidism and ophthalmopathy. Study-level points and caveats: The model anticipated ophthalmopathy a median approximately 6.7 months pre-onset.

V was clipped by 5 bases and J by 4 bases; unmatched bases: 6. Per germline, CDR1 SGHAT and CDR2 FQNNGV. This CDR3 has 15 amino acids. Diagnostic assessment was based on clinical symptoms, serum thyroxine and TRAb, thyroid ultrasound and orbital computed tomography. Regions amplified from RNA transcripts were the TCR beta CDR3 regions. Carried out on the TCR CDR3, a first-round RT-PCR used the HTBI primer set. From the multiplex PCR reads, TCRdb called clonotypes with MiXCR, one entry per CDR3 protein. The sample has approximately 400,000 distinct CDR3 sequences; more than 15% are singletons. As regards this clonotype: Its antigen is not identified.

The TCR sequence derives from a woman in her late teens or twenties with Graves' hyperthyroidism that later progressed to Graves' ophthalmopathy. Sequenced material: blood. The V and J genes are TRBV11-2 and TRBJ2-3, with 10 positions matching TRBD2. The CDR3 is CASSRLAGIADTQYF. CDR3 DNA: TGTGCCAGCAGCCGACTAGCGGGTATAGCAGATACGCAGTATTTT.